This record looks at one TCR beta chain sequence and its context. The sample belongs to a study of control samples from healthy donors and cancer patients. Only in-frame clones appear in the TCRdb table, and some are missing; sequencing was by immunoSEQ multiplex PCR. This sample has 150,000 to 190,000 clones; about 93% occur once, and the top ten carry over 2%. Material: blood. The sequence was obtained from a man aged 50 or older in good health.

In DNA form, the CDR3 reads TGTGCCACCAGCGACTCCTACGAGCAGTACTTC. It specifies CATSDSYEQYF. This chain uses TRBV28 with TRBJ2-7; D remains unclear. V lost 10 bases and J lost 0, with 7 bases in between. Germline V gene sequence: CDR1 MDHEN, CDR2 SYDVKM. The CDR3 has 11 amino acids.